Below, 19 T cell receptor beta chains from the same sample are listed, as sequenced in a study of identical twins. TCRdb re-called the 5' RACE reads through MiXCR, storing one row per CDR3 protein. This table has approximately 410,000 distinct CDR3 sequences, around a sixth appearing once. The sample was naive T cells sorted from blood. The source is a man aged 45-65 years in good health.

This clonotype was seen repeatedly, ten times or more. This chain joins TRBV12-3 or TRBV12-4 and TRBJ2-3, with D possibly TRBD1 on 6 matching bases. V was pared by 6 bases and J by 1 base, with 11 bases between. CDR3 length equals 14 residues. DNA for the CDR3: TGTGCCAGCAGCTACCGACAGGGCACAGATACGCAGTATTTT. Protein product: CASSYRQGTDTQYF.

This clonotype was recorded at least ten times. The chain has TRBV6-1 and TRBJ2-7; possibly TRBD2 for D (6 bases). Per the germline V gene, CDR1 is MNHNS and CDR2 is SASEGT. CDR3 size: 15 residues. V was cut by 6 bases and J by 3 bases, with 18 bases left in between. CDR3 in amino acids: CASRAGRGVFYEQYF. The CDR3 DNA reads TGTGCCAGCAGGGCCGGGCGGGGAGTATTCTACGAGCAGTACTTC.

The genes are TRBV6-1 and TRBJ2-1; 9 bases are shared with TRBD2. V dropped 9 bases and J dropped 0; count of bases not matched to a gene: 9. The germline CDR1 and CDR2 sequences are MNHNS and SASEGT. The CDR3 runs to 16 residues. In nucleotides, the CDR3 is TGTGCCAGTGCGGATAGCGGGAGAGGCTCCTACAATGAGCAGTTCTTC. It translates to CASADSGRGSYNEQFF.

The rearrangement links TRBV7-9 to TRBJ2-3; maybe TRBD1 (6 bases). Germline V lookup: CDR1 SEHNR, CDR2 FQNEAQ (reference sequence). The CDR3 has 15 amino acids. V was cut by 0 bases and J by 2 bases, with 9 bases left in between. Written as DNA, the CDR3 is TGTGCCAGCAGCTTAGCCGGGACAATCACAGATACGCAGTATTTT. This gives the protein CASSLAGTITDTQYF.

This clonotype was detected ten times or more. The rearrangement uses TRBV9 and TRBJ2-1; 11 bases fit TRBD2. Trimming removed 4 bases from V and 4 bases from J; junction bases left unmatched: 7. The V gene's germline CDR1 is SGDLS and CDR2 YYNGEE. CDR3 length: 16 amino acids. The DNA for the CDR3 is TGTGCCAGCAGCCCTCGACTAGCGGGGATATACAATGAGCAGTTCTTC. Amino acids: CASSPRLAGIYNEQFF.

This clonotype was seen at least ten times. This chain joins TRBV18 and TRBJ2-1; D gene uncertain. The V gene's germline CDR1 is KGHSH and CDR2 LQKENI. This CDR3 region has 14 residues. V lost 6 bases and J lost 8, with 17 bases in between. The CDR3 spells CASSSQTKGHEQFF. DNA of the CDR3: TGTGCCAGCTCGTCTCAGACAAAAGGGCATGAGCAGTTCTTC.

V and J are TRBV20-1 and TRBJ1-2; 7 bases fit TRBD1. Germline V gene lookup returns CDR1 DFQATT and CDR2 SNEGSKA (reference sequence). This CDR3 comprises 13 residues. Losses at the gene ends were 0 bases for V and 2 bases for J; bases not matched to a gene: 0. This CDR3 is CSARETGNYGYTF. DNA for the CDR3: TGCAGTGCTAGAGAGACAGGGAACTATGGCTACACCTTC.

The gene calls are TRBV19 and TRBJ2-2; 7 positions agree with TRBD1. J gave up 3 bases and V 7 bases, and 8 bases lay outside the gene matches. Germline CDR1 and CDR2: LNHDA and SQIVND (reference sequence). The CDR3 consists of 15 residues. CDR3 sequence: CASKTIDRDTGELFF. Written as DNA, the CDR3 is TGTGCCAGTAAGACGATAGACAGGGACACCGGGGAGCTGTTTTTT.

The V gene is TRBV10-3, the J gene TRBJ2-2; D remains unclear. Germline CDR1 is ENHRY and CDR2 is SYGVKD. CDR3 length equals 14 residues. V lost 6 bases and J lost 1, with 9 bases in between. Here the CDR3 reads CAIRASGNTGELFF. The CDR3 coding sequence is TGTGCCATCAGGGCTTCAGGGAACACCGGGGAGCTGTTTTTT.

The chain couples TRBV20-1 to TRBJ2-3; 11 bases map to TRBD2. V dropped 6 bases and J dropped 5; count of bases not matched to a gene: 7. The CDR3 sequence is 14 residues long. The V gene's germline CDR1 is DFQATT and CDR2 SNEGSKA (reference sequence). Here the CDR3 reads CSASGLAGLDTQYF. CDR3 bases: TGCAGTGCATCAGGACTAGCGGGCCTAGATACGCAGTATTTT.

This clonotype turned up a few times. The CDR3 bases are TGCAGTGCTAGGATACCACTAGCGGAAGAGACCCAGTACTTC. As protein: CSARIPLAEETQYF. The chain is built from TRBV20-1 and TRBJ2-5; 8 nucleotides agree with TRBD2. The CDR3 is 14 amino acids. V was clipped by 3 bases and J by 3 bases; unmatched bases: 6. Germline V CDR1 and CDR2: DFQATT, SNEGSKA (reference sequence).

This clonotype was recorded at least ten times. The chain combines TRBV28 with TRBJ1-2; the D is unclear. V dropped 2 bases and J dropped 2 bases, with 9 bases sitting between them. The germline gives CDR1 MDHEN, CDR2 SYDVKM. The CDR3 loop spans 14 amino acids. CDR3 sequence reads: CASSLINANYGYTF. The CDR3, as DNA: TGTGCCAGCAGTTTAATTAACGCCAACTATGGCTACACCTTC.

Many counts were recorded for this clonotype. Here the CDR3 DNA reads TGTGCCAGCTCACCATACATGGAGGGAGCTTTCTTT. Its translation: CASSPYMEGAFF. J is TRBJ1-1 and V is TRBV18, with D unclear. With 2 bases removed from V and 10 bases from J, the gap between germline ends came to 11 bases. The CDR3 is made up of 12 amino acids. In germline, CDR1 is KGHSH, CDR2 LQKENI.

This clonotype occurred many times. This sequence joins TRBV20-1 and TRBJ2-1, with 10 bases lining up with TRBD1. In germline, CDR1 is DFQATT, CDR2 SNEGSKA (reference sequence). This CDR3 contains 18 residues. V shed 5 bases and J 3 bases; nucleotides not matched to a gene: 16. CDR3 in DNA: TGCAGTGCTGGGCCCGGGACAGGGGTATATTCCCACTACAATGAGCAGTTCTTC. This codes for CSAGPGTGVYSHYNEQFF.

The table lists this clonotype with a few counts. The chain combines TRBV4-2 with TRBJ1-2, with D perhaps TRBD1 (6 bases). CDR3 size: 15 residues. Germline lookup yields CDR1 LGHNA and CDR2 YNFKEQ. The V end lost 0 bases, the J end lost 1 base, and 9 bases lay between the germline ends. The CDR3: CASSQDMDSNYGYTF. The CDR3 DNA follows: TGTGCCAGCAGCCAAGATATGGACAGTAACTATGGCTACACCTTC.

This clonotype was counted many times. J is TRBJ2-1 and V is TRBV20-1; 12 nucleotides match TRBD2. The CDR3 length is 15 residues. The trim removed 3 bases at V and 7 bases at J, leaving 7 bases unmatched. Germline V gene data show CDR1 as DFQATT and CDR2 as SNEGSKA (reference sequence). Here the CDR3 DNA reads TGCAGTGCTAGGTTGACTAGCGGGAGAAGAAATGAGCAGTTCTTC. Translation: CSARLTSGRRNEQFF.

The table lists this clonotype with a few counts. The chain combines TRBV5-6 with TRBJ2-5, with 12 bases fitting TRBD2. Trimming took 6 bases from V and 5 from J; bases not matched to a gene: 8. The germline V gene has CDR1 SGHDT and CDR2 YYEEEE. The CDR3 is 15 residues long. CDR3 sequence: CASTRLAGDLETQYF. CDR3 DNA: TGTGCCAGCACCCGACTAGCGGGAGATCTGGAGACCCAGTACTTC.

This clonotype occurred a few times. The chain combines TRBV10-3 with TRBJ2-1; TRBD1 might be the D (7 bases). The germline V gene has CDR1 ENHRY and CDR2 SYGVKD. The CDR3 covers 15 residues. Trimming removed 0 bases at V and 7 bases at J, with 13 bases between. The CDR3 sequence is CAISESTQGGNEQFF. The CDR3 coding sequence is TGTGCCATCAGTGAGTCTACTCAGGGGGGAAATGAGCAGTTCTTC.

The J gene is TRBJ2-1, the V gene TRBV28, with D possibly matching TRBD2 (6 bases). Trimming took off 8 bases at V and 8 bases at J, with 25 bases between the two ends. The CDR3 totals 16 residues. CDR1 MDHEN and CDR2 SYDVKM come from the germline V gene. The CDR3 spells CASGGVFSGLVDEQFF. The CDR3 DNA reads as TGTGCCAGCGGCGGAGTTTTTAGCGGTCTTGTGGATGAGCAGTTCTTC.